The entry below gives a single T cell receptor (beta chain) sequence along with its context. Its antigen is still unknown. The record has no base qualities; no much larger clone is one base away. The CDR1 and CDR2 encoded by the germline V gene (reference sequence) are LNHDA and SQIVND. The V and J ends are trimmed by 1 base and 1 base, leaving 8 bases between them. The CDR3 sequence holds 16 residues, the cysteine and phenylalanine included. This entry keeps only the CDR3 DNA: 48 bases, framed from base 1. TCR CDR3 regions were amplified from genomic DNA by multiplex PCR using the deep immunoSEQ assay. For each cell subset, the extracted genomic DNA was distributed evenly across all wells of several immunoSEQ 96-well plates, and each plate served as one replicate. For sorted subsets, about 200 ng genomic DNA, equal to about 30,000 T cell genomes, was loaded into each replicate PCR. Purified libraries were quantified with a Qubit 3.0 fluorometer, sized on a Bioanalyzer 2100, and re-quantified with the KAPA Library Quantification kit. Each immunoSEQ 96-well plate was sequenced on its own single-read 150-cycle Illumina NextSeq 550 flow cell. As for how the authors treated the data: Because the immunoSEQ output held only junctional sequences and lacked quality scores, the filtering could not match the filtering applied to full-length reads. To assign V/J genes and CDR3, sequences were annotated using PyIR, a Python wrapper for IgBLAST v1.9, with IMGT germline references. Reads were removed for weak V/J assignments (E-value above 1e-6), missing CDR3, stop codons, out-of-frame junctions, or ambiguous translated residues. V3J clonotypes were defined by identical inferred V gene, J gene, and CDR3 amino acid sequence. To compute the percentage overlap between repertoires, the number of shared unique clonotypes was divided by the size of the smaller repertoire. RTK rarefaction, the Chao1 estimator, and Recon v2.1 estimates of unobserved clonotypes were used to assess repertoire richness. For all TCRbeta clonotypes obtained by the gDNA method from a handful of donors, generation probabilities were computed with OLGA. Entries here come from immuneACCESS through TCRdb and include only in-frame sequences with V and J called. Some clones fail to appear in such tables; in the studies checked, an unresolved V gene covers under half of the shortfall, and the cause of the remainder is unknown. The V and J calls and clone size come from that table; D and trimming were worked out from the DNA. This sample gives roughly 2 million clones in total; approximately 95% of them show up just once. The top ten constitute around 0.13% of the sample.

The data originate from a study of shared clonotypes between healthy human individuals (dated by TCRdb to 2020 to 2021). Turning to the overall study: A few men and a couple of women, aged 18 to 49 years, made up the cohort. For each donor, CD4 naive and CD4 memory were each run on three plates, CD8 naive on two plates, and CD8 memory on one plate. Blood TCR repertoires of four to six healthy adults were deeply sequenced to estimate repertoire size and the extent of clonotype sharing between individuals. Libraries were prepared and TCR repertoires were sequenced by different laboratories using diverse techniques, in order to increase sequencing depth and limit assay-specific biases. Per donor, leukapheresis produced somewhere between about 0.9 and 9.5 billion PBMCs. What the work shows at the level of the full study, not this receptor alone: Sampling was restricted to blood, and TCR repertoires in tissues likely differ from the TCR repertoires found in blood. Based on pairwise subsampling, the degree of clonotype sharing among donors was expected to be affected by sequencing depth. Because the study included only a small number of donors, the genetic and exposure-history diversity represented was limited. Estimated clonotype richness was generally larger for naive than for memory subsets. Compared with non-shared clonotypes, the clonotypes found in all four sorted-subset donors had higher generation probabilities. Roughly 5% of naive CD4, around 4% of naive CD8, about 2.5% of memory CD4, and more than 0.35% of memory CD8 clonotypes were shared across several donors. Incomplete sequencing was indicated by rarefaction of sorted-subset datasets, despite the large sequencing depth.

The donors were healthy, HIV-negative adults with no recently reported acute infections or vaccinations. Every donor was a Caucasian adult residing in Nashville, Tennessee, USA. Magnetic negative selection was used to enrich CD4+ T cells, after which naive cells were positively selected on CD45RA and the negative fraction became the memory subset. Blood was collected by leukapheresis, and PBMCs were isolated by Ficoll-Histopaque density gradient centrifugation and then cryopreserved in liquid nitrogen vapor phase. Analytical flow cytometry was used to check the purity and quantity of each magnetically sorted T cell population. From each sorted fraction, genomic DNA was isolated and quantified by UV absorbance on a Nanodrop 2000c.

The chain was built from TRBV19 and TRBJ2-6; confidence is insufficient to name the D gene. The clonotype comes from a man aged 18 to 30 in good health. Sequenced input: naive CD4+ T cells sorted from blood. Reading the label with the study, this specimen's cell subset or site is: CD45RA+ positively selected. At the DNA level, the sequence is TGTGCCAGTAGTATAGTCCCTTCATCTGGGGCCAACGTCCTGACTTTC. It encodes CASSIVPSSGANVLTF.